This T cell receptor (beta chain) was recorded in a study of T cell responses to AZD1222 COVID-19 vaccine. The study's findings and limits: Donors in the cohort were predominantly white British and more often female, and clonal diversity was possibly underestimated.

In the case of this clone: The antigen is undetermined.

Sequencing was performed with immunoSEQ multiplex PCR; in TCRdb, only in-frame clones are kept and a portion is missing. The profile shows approximately 89,000 clones, approximately 90% of them singletons. This TCR came from an adult in good health. The sequencing here drew on peripheral blood, taken on day 0 of MenACWY control vaccination.

The CDR3 nucleotides are TGCGCCAGCAGCCAAGAAGCGAATGGCCTAGGGGCTTTCTTT. This gives the protein CASSQEANGLGAFF. The V gene is TRBV4-1, the J gene TRBJ1-1; unclear D gene. Trimming removed 0 bases from V and 11 bases from J, with 16 bases in between. Germline loops: CDR1 MGHRA, CDR2 YSYEKL. The CDR3 runs 14 residues.